The source of this T cell receptor beta chain is a study of blood T cell repertoires in COVID-19. Study summary: Sample material is recorded as cDNA or gDNA derived from T cells, B-cell-depleted T cells, or PBMCs.

Original data processing: Amplification from reference gene primers served as the basis for estimated nucleated cell counts. Sequencing used immunoSEQ multiplex PCR; TCRdb keeps in-frame clones, though not all of them. The V and J calls and the clone size are those of that table, but D and trimming were determined from the DNA. The sample lists roughly 220,000 clones, 88% seen once, with roughly 2.8% in the top ten. Per the germline V gene, CDR1 is LGHNA and CDR2 is YNFKEQ. The CDR3 is made up of 12 amino acids. The V gene lost 1 base and the J gene lost 6 bases, with 5 bases spanning the gap. The clonotype was recovered from a woman in her twenties or thirties who had recovered from COVID-19. The V and J genes are TRBV4-2 and TRBJ2-3, with D unclear. Sequences were obtained from PBMCs or T cells enriched from blood (not recorded which). CDR3 DNA: TGTGCCAGCAGCCAAGGAGCGGATACGCAGTATTTT. It specifies CASSQGADTQYF.